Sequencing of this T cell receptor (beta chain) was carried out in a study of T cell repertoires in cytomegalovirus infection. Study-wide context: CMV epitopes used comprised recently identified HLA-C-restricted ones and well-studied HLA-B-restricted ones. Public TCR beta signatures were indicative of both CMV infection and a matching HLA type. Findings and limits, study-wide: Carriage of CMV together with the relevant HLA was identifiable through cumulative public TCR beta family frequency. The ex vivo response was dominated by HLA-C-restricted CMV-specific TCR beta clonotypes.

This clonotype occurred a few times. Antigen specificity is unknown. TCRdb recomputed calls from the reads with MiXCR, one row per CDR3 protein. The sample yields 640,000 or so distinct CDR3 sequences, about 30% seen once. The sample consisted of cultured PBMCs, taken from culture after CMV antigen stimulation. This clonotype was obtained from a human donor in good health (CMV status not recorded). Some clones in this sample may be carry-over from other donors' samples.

The CDR3 nucleotides read TGTGCCAGCAGTGAATCCAGACGAAACATTCAGTACTTC. It codes for CASSESRRNIQYF. The chain combines TRBV2 with TRBJ2-4; D is unclear. The germline V gene encodes CDR1 SNHLY and CDR2 FYNNEI. The ends were cut back, 2 bases at V and 6 bases at J, with 8 bases in the middle. CDR3 length: 13 amino acids.